One and the same sample provided the 30 T cell receptor beta chains below, sequenced in a study of blood T cell repertoires in COVID-19. The protocol was immunoSEQ multiplex PCR, while the TCRdb copy is restricted to in-frame clones and leaves out a portion. The table records roughly 100,000 clones, about 90% of them present only once. Sequencing was carried out using peripheral blood. All receptors derive from a human donor with active COVID-19. The donor label of this sample is uncertain.

In its sample, this clone was seen once. The chain uses TRBV18 and TRBJ2-3; 10 bases map to TRBD1. Unmatched junction bases numbered 20, after V lost 6 bases and J lost 2 bases. CDR1 and CDR2 (germline): KGHSH, LQKENI. CDR3 length: 20 amino acids. CDR3 nucleotide sequence: TGTGCCAGCTCTGCCCAGCTCTTTAACCTCGGGACAGGGGACACAGATACGCAGTATTTT. It specifies CASSAQLFNLGTGDTDTQYF. Supplemented by reference TRBV18 and TRBJ2-3, the full variable domain reads NAGVMQNPRHLVRRRGQEARLRCSPMKGHSHVYWYRQLPEEGLKFMVYLQKENIIDESGMPKERFSAEFPKEGPSILRIQQVVRGDSAAYFCASSAQLFNLGTGDTDTQYFGPGTRLTVL.

This rearrangement joins TRBV13 to TRBJ2-3; 14 bases line up with TRBD2. Germline V lookup: CDR1 PRHDT, CDR2 FYEKMQ (reference sequence). CDR3 size: 15 residues. V lost 5 bases, J lost 6 bases, and 4 bases stayed unmatched. The CDR3 region has the DNA TGTGCCAGCAGCGTCCGACTAGCGGGGGGGGATACGCAGTATTTT. It is translated as CASSVRLAGGDTQYF. The full variable domain, in which reference TRBV13 and TRBJ2-3 provide the parts outside the CDR3, is AAGVIQSPRHLIKEKRETATLKCYPIPRHDTVYWYQQGPGQDPQFLISFYEKMQSDKGSIPDRFSAQQFSDYHSELNMSSLELGDSALYFCASSVRLAGGDTQYFGPGTRLTVL.

The J gene is TRBJ1-5, the V gene TRBV7-9, with TRBD1 matching 8 bases. CDR1 and CDR2 from the germline V gene are SEHNR and FQNEAQ (reference sequence). V dropped 4 bases and J dropped 2; count of bases not matched to a gene: 1. CDR3 length equals 14 residues. CDR3 protein: CASSSGQGNQPQHF. In DNA, the CDR3 is TGTGCCAGCAGCTCGGGACAGGGCAATCAGCCCCAGCATTTT.

The chain carries TRBV14 and TRBJ1-1; no definite D call. CDR3 size: 14 residues. V dropped 0 bases and J dropped 4 bases, with 9 bases sitting between them. Germline V gives CDR1 SGHDN, CDR2 FVKESK. The chain's CDR3 is CASSQEVAATEAFF. The DNA of the CDR3 is TGTGCCAGCAGCCAAGAGGTGGCGGCCACTGAAGCTTTCTTT.

J is TRBJ2-1 and V is TRBV6-5; 7 nucleotides agree with TRBD1. CDR3 length: 16 amino acids. With 1 base clipped from V and 5 bases from J, the junction kept 8 bases outside the gene matches. Germline V CDR1 and CDR2: MNHEY, SVGAGI. The CDR3 reads CASSYFGDSSDNEQFF. Written as DNA, the CDR3 is TGTGCCAGCAGTTACTTTGGGGACAGCAGTGACAATGAGCAGTTCTTC.

The J gene is TRBJ1-5, the V gene TRBV6-6; D is ambiguous. V dropped 0 bases and J dropped 5 bases, with 11 bases sitting between them. The CDR3 is made up of 15 amino acids. The germline CDR1 and CDR2 sequences are MNHNY and SVGAGI (reference sequence). CDR3 in amino acids: CASSYSNWSDQPQHF. The CDR3 coding sequence is TGTGCCAGCAGTTACTCGAATTGGAGTGATCAGCCCCAGCATTTT.

The rearrangement links TRBV27 to TRBJ2-1; 9 bases fit TRBD2. The V segment lost 5 bases and the J segment 2 bases; nucleotides outside the gene matches: 7. Germline CDR1 MNHEY, CDR2 SMNVEV (reference sequence). The CDR3 contains 16 residues. CDR3 protein: CASSPLAGATYNEQFF. The CDR3 DNA reads as TGTGCCAGCAGTCCCTTAGCGGGGGCCACCTACAATGAGCAGTTCTTC.

This clone was observed a single time. The chain employs TRBV9 and TRBJ1-1, with a tentative D call TRBD1 (6 bases). Germline CDR1 is SGDLS and CDR2 is YYNGEE. This CDR3 comprises 15 residues. Between the trimmed V and J ends, which lost 0 bases and 0 bases, there was a span of 9 bases. As DNA, the CDR3 is TGTGCCAGCAGCGTAGCCTGGGGGCTGAACACTGAAGCTTTCTTT. It translates to CASSVAWGLNTEAFF.

V usage is TRBV6-5 and J usage is TRBJ2-1; 13 bases are a match to TRBD2. After removal of 6 bases from V and 10 bases from J, the junction contained 9 bases not matched to a gene. The CDR3 covers 15 residues. Germline V gene data show CDR1 as MNHEY and CDR2 as SVGAGI. The CDR3 coding sequence is TGTGCCAGCAGCCCCACGGGACTAGCGGGGAAGGAGCAGTTCTTC. Translation gives CASSPTGLAGKEQFF.

This clone showed up just once. The V gene is TRBV4-2, the J gene TRBJ1-1, with 7 nucleotides matching TRBD1. CDR1 is LGHNA, CDR2 YNFKEQ, per germline. The CDR3 runs to 14 residues. The J segment lost 4 bases and the V segment lost 6 bases, leaving 8 bases of the junction unmatched. CDR3 sequence reads: CASRPTSGGTEAFF. The CDR3 bases are TGTGCCAGCAGACCAACTTCAGGGGGCACTGAAGCTTTCTTT.

The chain employs TRBV19 and TRBJ1-5; 8 positions agree with TRBD1. The CDR3 is made up of 15 amino acids. Losses at the gene ends were 1 base for V and 5 bases for J; bases not matched to a gene: 4. CDR1 is LNHDA, CDR2 SQIVND, per germline (reference sequence). The CDR3 sequence is CASSIGTGKDQPQHF. The CDR3 nucleotides are TGTGCCAGTAGTATAGGGACAGGGAAAGATCAGCCCCAGCATTTT.

The chain couples TRBV11-3 to TRBJ1-1; 7 bases line up with TRBD1. Germline-derived CDR1 and CDR2 are SGHNT and YENEEA. With V trimmed by 4 bases and J by 0 bases, 2 bases remained unmatched. This CDR3 contains 14 residues. CDR3 nucleotides: TGTGCCAGCAGCTCCGGGACAGTGAACACTGAAGCTTTCTTT. This encodes CASSSGTVNTEAFF.

This clone was detected only once. The chain employs TRBV11-2 and TRBJ2-2; D is undetermined. CDR1 is SGHAT, CDR2 FQNNGV, per germline. The V end was cut by 5 bases, the J end by 2 bases, with 6 bases between. The CDR3 totals 13 residues. DNA for the CDR3: TGTGCCAGCAGCACGGTAAACACCGGGGAGCTGTTTTTT. It specifies CASSTVNTGELFF.

The rearrangement joins TRBV19 to TRBJ2-2; D not resolved. Trimming removed 1 base at V and 6 bases at J, with 9 bases between. The CDR3 is 14 residues long. Germline loops: CDR1 LNHDA, CDR2 SQIVND (reference sequence). The CDR3 here is CASSIGLLAGELFF. CDR3 bases: TGTGCCAGTAGTATAGGGCTTCTGGCCGGGGAGCTGTTTTTT.

Worth noting for this clone: The junction and the germline gene differ at one end; a read error may be behind it. V and J are TRBV7-3 and TRBJ2-1; TRBD1 agrees at 11 bases. The CDR3 length is 15 residues. The V gene's germline CDR1 is SGHTA and CDR2 FQGTGA. CDR3 in amino acids: CTSSAGTGGYNEQFF. CDR3 in DNA: TGTACCAGCAGCGCCGGGACAGGGGGGTACAATGAGCAGTTCTTC.

Points on this clone: The sample has other DNA sequences that encode this CDR3 too. The genes are TRBV11-3 and TRBJ2-1; TRBD2 agrees at 7 bases. CDR3 length equals 16 residues. Losses at the gene ends were 1 base for V and 0 bases for J; bases not matched to a gene: 3. Germline CDR1 reads SGHNT; CDR2 reads YENEEA. CDR3 protein: CASSLGGGASYNEQFF. The CDR3 DNA follows: TGTGCCAGCAGCTTAGGGGGGGGAGCCTCCTACAATGAGCAGTTCTTC.

V usage is TRBV29-1 and J usage is TRBJ2-7; D not certain. Germline CDR1 SQVTM, CDR2 ANQGSEA. The CDR3 covers 14 residues. Trimming took off 2 bases at V and 4 bases at J, with 15 bases between the two ends. CDR3 residues: CSVEIAAPPYEQYF. CDR3 in DNA: TGCAGCGTTGAAATCGCGGCACCGCCGTACGAGCAGTACTTC.

This clone was picked up one time. The chain is built from TRBV9 and TRBJ2-1; 8 bases align to TRBD2. The CDR3 runs 15 residues. V trimming: 7 bases; J trimming: 5 bases; junction bases outside the gene matches: 11. CDR1 is SGDLS, CDR2 YYNGEE, per germline. In DNA form, the CDR3 reads TGTGCCAGCTCCACGACGGGGGGGGCTAACAATGAGCAGTTCTTC. Amino acids: CASSTTGGANNEQFF.

This sequence joins TRBV7-9 and TRBJ1-1, with 12 bases that match TRBD1. The germline CDR1 and CDR2 sequences are SEHNR and FQNEAQ (reference sequence). CDR3 length: 15 residues. V lost 3 bases, J lost 5 bases, and 4 bases stayed unmatched. Written as DNA, the CDR3 is TGTGCCAGCAGCTTCCCGGGACAGGGGGCAACTGAAGCTTTCTTT. Translated: CASSFPGQGATEAFF.

The chain combines TRBV19 with TRBJ2-3, with TRBD2 matching 7 bases. CDR3 length: 15 amino acids. Germline CDR1 reads LNHDA; CDR2 reads SQIVND (reference sequence). V was clipped by 10 bases and J by 0 bases; unmatched bases: 10. Here the CDR3 DNA reads TGTGCCACCGGGAGGCGCCGGGCTAGCACAGATACGCAGTATTTT. As protein: CATGRRRASTDTQYF. The complete variable domain, with remaining parts taken from reference TRBV19 and TRBJ2-3, reads DGGITQSPKYLFRKEGQNVTLSCEQNLNHDAMYWYRQDPGQGLRLIYYSQIVNDFQKGDIAEGYSVSREKKESFPLTVTSAQKNPTAFYLCATGRRRASTDTQYFGPGTRLTVL.

The rearrangement uses TRBV5-6 and TRBJ2-3; 12 positions match TRBD1. Germline V gene data show CDR1 as SGHDT and CDR2 as YYEEEE. The CDR3 runs to 18 residues. With V trimmed by 5 bases and J by 3 bases, 13 bases remained unmatched. CDR3 DNA: TGTGCCAGCAGTTCCCGGGACAGGGGGCTGGACCGAACAGATACGCAGTATTTT. It translates to CASSSRDRGLDRTDTQYF.

The rearrangement links TRBV5-1 to TRBJ2-7; D remains ambiguous. This CDR3 contains 11 residues. Deletions cut 4 bases from V and 2 bases from J, with 4 bases between. CDR1 and CDR2 from the germline V gene are SGHRS and YFSETQ. CDR3 protein: CASSDTYEQYF. As DNA, the CDR3 is TGCGCCAGCAGCGACACCTACGAGCAGTACTTC.

The V call is TRBV2, the J call TRBJ1-2; D is uncertain. This CDR3 is 13 amino acids long. The ends were cut back, 7 bases at V and 2 bases at J, with 11 bases in the middle. Germline V gene lookup returns CDR1 SNHLY and CDR2 FYNNEI. The CDR3 DNA is TGTGCCAGCAATTACGGGAAAAACTATGGCTACACCTTC. Protein: CASNYGKNYGYTF.

The sample holds one count of this clone. J is TRBJ2-5 and V is TRBV3-1 (or the pseudogene TRBV3-2); possible D gene TRBD1, 6 bases. The length of the CDR3 is 14 residues. Germline CDR1 reads LGHDT; CDR2 reads YNNKEL (reference sequence). V was pared by 1 base and J by 3 bases, with 9 bases between. CDR3 bases: TGTGCCAGCAGCCAAGTGAAGGGGGAAGAGACCCAGTACTTC. This codes for CASSQVKGEETQYF.

This chain joins TRBV18 and TRBJ2-5; 9 positions match TRBD1. CDR1 and CDR2 (germline): KGHSH, LQKENI. The junction had 7 bases not matched to a gene; V was cut back by 3 bases and J by 5 bases. The CDR3 loop spans 15 amino acids. CDR3 sequence reads: CASSPPGQGYETQYF. The DNA for the CDR3 is TGTGCCAGCTCACCCCCGGGACAGGGATATGAGACCCAGTACTTC.

The table lists this clone with a few counts. The chain uses TRBV13 and TRBJ1-1; 10 positions agree with TRBD1. Germline loops: CDR1 PRHDT, CDR2 FYEKMQ (reference sequence). This CDR3 comprises 15 residues. The V segment lost 0 bases and the J segment 4 bases; nucleotides outside the gene matches: 2. DNA for the CDR3: TGTGCCAGCAGCTTAGGGGACAGGGGGAGCACTGAAGCTTTCTTT. This sequence encodes CASSLGDRGSTEAFF.

CDR3 DNA sequence: TGTGCCAGTAGGGGCACGCGAACGGCCGGGGAGCTGTTTTTT. As protein: CASRGTRTAGELFF. V usage is TRBV19 and J usage is TRBJ2-2; D remains ambiguous. The germline gives CDR1 LNHDA, CDR2 SQIVND (reference sequence). Trimming took 6 bases from V and 6 from J, leaving 14 bases between them. The CDR3 extends over 14 amino acids.

V gene TRBV7-6 combines with J gene TRBJ1-5; 7 bases are a match to TRBD1. The CDR3 has 19 amino acids. J was trimmed by 7 bases and V by 5 bases; bases with no gene match: 23. Germline loops: CDR1 SGHVS, CDR2 FNYEAQ. The CDR3 DNA follows: TGTGCCAGCAGCCCCCCAGATTCTAAACCTCAGGGGGATAGGCAGCCCCAGCATTTT. This codes for CASSPPDSKPQGDRQPQHF.

The chain couples TRBV6-1 to TRBJ1-6; D not certain. The CDR3 has 15 amino acids. V was pared by 2 bases and J by 5 bases, with 10 bases between. CDR1 and CDR2 from the germline V gene are MNHNS and SASEGT. The CDR3 nucleotides read TGTGCCAGCAGTGAAATGGGCGCCAATAATTCACCCCTCCACTTT. Translating it yields CASSEMGANNSPLHF.

The chain links TRBV11-2 to TRBJ2-5; D perhaps matches TRBD1 (5 bases). Trimming took 0 bases from V and 5 from J, leaving 13 bases between them. The CDR3 covers 15 residues. Germline CDR1 reads SGHAT; CDR2 reads FQNNGV. CDR3 DNA: TGTGCCAGCAGCTTAGAAGCAGGGAATTGGGAGACCCAGTACTTC. It yields the protein CASSLEAGNWETQYF.